This T cell receptor (beta chain) was captured by sequencing in a study of blood T cell repertoires in COVID-19 (dated by TCRdb to 2020 to 2022). Some background on the complete study: Collaborator samples came from the United States, Italy and Spain and covered acute and convalescent phases of COVID-19. The material from the prospective study consisted of cDNA or gDNA derived from T cells, B-cell-depleted T cells, or PBMCs. Deeply sampled blood TCRbeta repertoires from subjects exposed to, actively infected with, or recovered from COVID-19 were included in the dataset. The repertoires were released in a freely available public database intended as a resource for research on the immune response to SARS-CoV-2. Samples were obtained from the ongoing ImmuneRACE study (first 160 participants) and from some 1,300 subjects provided by 6 global collaborators. Sample metadata almost always included a de-identified subject ID, COVID-19 status, age in years and sex. Where HLA class I and class II types were available, the types were taken from metadata supplied by the sample provider, not from assay-based typing.

In the prospective study, participants were roughly 18 to 89 years old, resided in fewer than 25 geographic areas of the United States, and were enrolled through a virtual design. Cohort assignment in the prospective study relied on participant-reported clinical history from a screening survey and a study questionnaire. Recovered participants in ImmuneRACE Cohort 3 were defined by two consecutive negative NP/OP PCR tests, clearance by a healthcare professional, or resolution of symptoms. In the prospective study, mobile phlebotomists collected whole blood, serum and a nasopharyngeal or oropharyngeal swab from each participant. Participants in the prospective study had the option to provide additional blood draws and questionnaires over a roughly two-month period. Blood samples from the prospective study were shipped frozen or at room temperature prior to DNA extraction. TCRbeta CDR3 regions were amplified from genomic DNA using the immunoSEQ Assay, a bias-controlled multiplex PCR. Per the authors' processing: The number of nucleated cells in each sample was estimated by amplification of reference gene primers within the assay. To quantify the absolute abundance of each unique TCRbeta CDR3 rearrangement, sequence reads were collapsed and filtered. Productive Simpson clonality was computed per sample as the square root of Simpson's diversity index over productive rearrangements. The source is immuneACCESS, and TCRdb retained only in-frame sequences with V and J called. Part of the clones is not carried over; for the studies checked, unresolved V genes explain less than half of this, and the remainder is unexplained. V and J calls and clone size follow that table, whereas D and trimming were derived from the DNA. Across this sample there are 310,000 or so clones, with approximately 88% seen only once. The leading ten clones occupy about 9.8% of the sample.

Overall study outcomes, separate from this receptor: The amount of clinical and demographic metadata varied by source and participant and was provided uncurated.

Of note for this clone: Its antigen has not been determined. No quality values exist for individual bases; no much larger clone is one base distant.

CDR1 and CDR2, looked up from the germline V gene (reference sequence), are LGHDT and YNNKEL. Spanning cysteine to phenylalanine, the CDR3 consists of 14 amino acids. Kept here is only the CDR3 DNA, which spans 42 bases and is read in frame from base 1. V and J are trimmed by 4 bases and 4 bases, and the gene matches miss 3 bases of the junction. Sequencing used PBMCs or T cells enriched from blood (not recorded which). This chain joins TRBV3-1 (or the pseudogene TRBV3-2) to TRBJ2-2, and 7 bases in between align with TRBD1. The receptor comes from a woman aged 18-35 years who had recovered from COVID-19. The DNA sequence follows: TGTGCCAGCAGCCGGGGGACAGCCACCGGGGAGCTGTTTTTT. Its protein reads: CASSRGTATGELFF.